This T cell receptor (beta chain) was retrieved from a study of T cell repertoires in cytomegalovirus infection. Study information: Recently described HLA-C-restricted plus well-studied HLA-B-restricted CMV epitopes were used. Shared public TCR beta signatures pointed to both CMV infection and a matching HLA type.

V lost 2 bases, J lost 3 bases, and 13 bases lay in between. CDR1 and CDR2 (germline): SGHVS, FQNEAQ. The CDR3 length is 16 residues. Study conclusions and caveats: Within the response measured ex vivo, HLA-C-restricted CMV-specific TCR beta clonotypes were dominant.

Ten or more counts support this clonotype. Its target is unknown. TCRdb ran MiXCR on the reads and lists one entry per CDR3 protein. Here the sample spans around 540,000 distinct CDR3 sequences, 33% being singletons. The source was cultured PBMCs, collected from culture after CMV antigen stimulation. The TCR was taken from a human donor in good health (CMV status not recorded). Some clones in this sample may be carry-over from other donors' samples. V and J are TRBV7-8 and TRBJ2-2; unclear D gene. CDR3 residues: CASSLLNGVDTGELFF. CDR3 in DNA: TGTGCCAGCAGCTTACTGAATGGGGTAGACACCGGGGAGCTGTTTTTT.